This TCR beta chain was recorded in a study of chemoradiotherapy in HPV16-positive cancers. V gave up 4 bases and J gave up 5 bases; unmatched junction bases: 1. Germline V gene lookup returns CDR1 SEHNR and CDR2 FQNEAQ (reference sequence). CDR3 length: 14 residues. Assay used: immunoSEQ multiplex PCR; TCRdb lists only in-frame clones, some missing. The table includes about 5,200 clones, around two thirds detected once. There are a few counts of this clone. J is TRBJ1-4 and V is TRBV7-9, with 10 bases that match TRBD1. This TCR was sampled from a human donor with HPV-associated anogenital cancer. The sample consisted of tumor tissue, taken from a patient who underwent chemoradiotherapy. DNA for the CDR3: TGTGCCAGCAGCTCGGGACAGGGGAATGAAAAACTGTTTTTT. This encodes CASSSGQGNEKLFF.